This TCR beta chain was observed in a study of OX40 agonist ivuxolimab in advanced cancers. The overall study: Given to patients was ivuxolimab, an agonistic anti-OX40 (CD134) antibody. The study gave patients intravenous ivuxolimab at 0.01 to 10 mg/kg every 2 weeks. Whole-study results and caveats: CD8+ T cells averaged more expanded clones than CD4+.

Assay: immunoSEQ multiplex PCR; the TCRdb copy retains only in-frame clones and omits some. The sample carries approximately 61,000 clones, about nine tenths recorded once. This clone showed up just a few times. Its target is not known. Here the sequenced sample was CD4+ or CD8+ T cells sorted from blood, taken in a trial of the OX40 agonist ivuxolimab. The sequence came from an adult with an advanced solid tumor such as melanoma, head and neck, liver or kidney cancer.

CDR3 loop: CASTDGWAGNGYTF. Here the CDR3 DNA reads TGTGCCAGCACCGACGGATGGGCAGGGAACGGCTACACCTTC. This chain links TRBV25-1 with TRBJ1-2, with D perhaps matching TRBD1 (5 bases). Trimming took 7 bases from V and 8 from J, leaving 20 bases between them. The CDR3 runs to 14 residues. Per the germline V gene, CDR1 is MGHDK and CDR2 is SYGVNS.